What follows are 7 T cell receptor beta chains derived from one specimen sequenced in a study of T-cell memory formation after mild COVID-19. TCRdb processed the 5' RACE reads anew with MiXCR; each CDR3 protein has one entry. Among around 340,000 distinct CDR3 sequences listed, approximately 21% were seen once. Material: PBMCs or a T cell subset sorted from them (not recorded which). The receptors come from an adult woman who had mild COVID-19 (a few samples of this study predate the infection). Cell type and time point are not known.

V is TRBV20-1 and J is TRBJ2-3; 8 positions agree with TRBD2. The trim removed 1 base at V and 3 bases at J, leaving 6 bases unmatched. Germline V lookup: CDR1 DFQATT, CDR2 SNEGSKA (reference sequence). CDR3 length: 15 residues. In DNA form, the CDR3 reads TGCAGTGCTAGAGCCAGCGGGAGAGTGACAGATACGCAGTATTTT. The encoded protein is CSARASGRVTDTQYF.

The chain combines TRBV10-3 with TRBJ2-5, with D maybe TRBD2 (5 bases). Trimming took off 4 bases at V and 7 bases at J, with 13 bases between the two ends. Germline CDR1 ENHRY, CDR2 SYGVKD. The length of the CDR3 is 13 residues. CDR3 residues: CAISAVAEGTQYF. As DNA, the CDR3 is TGTGCCATCAGTGCGGTTGCCGAGGGGACCCAGTACTTC.

This rearrangement joins TRBV3-1 to TRBJ2-3, with TRBD2 as a possible D gene (6 bases). This CDR3 spans 15 amino acids. Germline-derived CDR1 and CDR2 are LGHDT and YNNKEL (reference sequence). Trimming stripped 4 bases from V and 6 bases from J, with 17 bases between. CDR3 coding DNA: TGTGCCAGCAGCCGGGTCGGGAGTGGGAAGGATACGCAGTATTTT. As protein: CASSRVGSGKDTQYF.

The chain recombines TRBV9 with TRBJ2-2, with TRBD1 matching over 7 bases. V lost 0 bases and J lost 5; bases outside the gene matches: 4. Germline CDR1 SGDLS, CDR2 YYNGEE. The CDR3 contains 15 residues. The CDR3 DNA reads as TGTGCCAGCAGCGTAGGACAGGGAAAGACCGGGGAGCTGTTTTTT. It codes for CASSVGQGKTGELFF.

This clonotype has more than one count but fewer than ten. The chain carries TRBV7-9 and TRBJ2-3; D unclear. Germline values: CDR1 SEHNR, CDR2 FQNEAQ (reference sequence). The V end was cut by 1 base, the J end by 5 bases, with 10 bases between. The CDR3 length is 14 residues. CDR3 nucleotide sequence: TGTGCCAGCAGCTTAGATCCGGGTGAAGATACGCAGTATTTT. It specifies CASSLDPGEDTQYF.

The rearrangement joins TRBV6-5 to TRBJ2-2; 8 positions agree with TRBD1. Looked up from germline, CDR1 is MNHEY and CDR2 is SVGAGI. The CDR3 totals 16 residues. V was pared by 5 bases and J by 1 base, with 6 bases of the junction left unmatched. The chain's CDR3 is CASSRGQGGNTGELFF. The CDR3 DNA reads TGTGCCAGCAGTCGAGGACAGGGAGGGAACACCGGGGAGCTGTTTTTT.

This clonotype was observed a handful of times. The chain couples TRBV6-5 to TRBJ2-5; the D is unclear. This CDR3 contains 15 residues. Trimming stripped 2 bases from V and 1 base from J, with 11 bases between. Germline values: CDR1 MNHEY, CDR2 SVGAGI. DNA for the CDR3: TGTGCCAGCAGTTACCCCCTCGCAGTCCAAGAGACCCAGTACTTC. Protein product: CASSYPLAVQETQYF.